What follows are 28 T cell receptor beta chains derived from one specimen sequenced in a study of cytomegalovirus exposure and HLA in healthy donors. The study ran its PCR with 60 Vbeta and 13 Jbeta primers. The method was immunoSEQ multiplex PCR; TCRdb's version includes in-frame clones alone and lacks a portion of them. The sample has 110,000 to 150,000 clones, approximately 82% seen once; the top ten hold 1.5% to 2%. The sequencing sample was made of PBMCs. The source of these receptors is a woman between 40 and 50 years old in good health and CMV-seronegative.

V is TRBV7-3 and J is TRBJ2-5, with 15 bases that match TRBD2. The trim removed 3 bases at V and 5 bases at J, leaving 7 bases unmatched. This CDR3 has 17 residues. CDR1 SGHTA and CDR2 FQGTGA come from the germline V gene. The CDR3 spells CASSFGLAGGPGETQYF. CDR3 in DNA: TGTGCCAGCAGCTTTGGACTAGCGGGAGGGCCGGGGGAGACCCAGTACTTC.

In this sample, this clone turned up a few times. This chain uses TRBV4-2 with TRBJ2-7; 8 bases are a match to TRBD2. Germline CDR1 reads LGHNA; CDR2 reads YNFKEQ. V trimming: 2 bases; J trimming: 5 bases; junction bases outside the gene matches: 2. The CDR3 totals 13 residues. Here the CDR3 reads CASSQKAGDEQYF. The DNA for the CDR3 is TGTGCCAGCAGCCAAAAAGCGGGAGACGAGCAGTACTTC.

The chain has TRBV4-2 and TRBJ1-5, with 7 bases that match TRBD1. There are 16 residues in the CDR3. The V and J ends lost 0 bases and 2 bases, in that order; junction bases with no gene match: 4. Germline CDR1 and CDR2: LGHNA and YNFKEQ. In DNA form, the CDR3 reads TGTGCCAGCAGCCAAGAATACAGGGGTGGCAATCAGCCCCAGCATTTT. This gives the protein CASSQEYRGGNQPQHF.

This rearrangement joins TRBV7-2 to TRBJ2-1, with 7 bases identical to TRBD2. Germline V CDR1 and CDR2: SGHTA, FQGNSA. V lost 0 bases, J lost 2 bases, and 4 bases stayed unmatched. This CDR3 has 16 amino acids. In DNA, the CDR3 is TGTGCCAGCAGCTTAGCGGGAGGGGATGCCTACAATGAGCAGTTCTTC. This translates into CASSLAGGDAYNEQFF. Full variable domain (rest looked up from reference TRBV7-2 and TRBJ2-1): GAGVSQSPSNKVTEKGKDVELRCDPISGHTALYWYRQSLGQGLEFLIYFQGNSAPDKSGLPSDRFSAERTGGSVSTLTIQRTQQEDSAVYLCASSLAGGDAYNEQFFGPGTRLTVL.

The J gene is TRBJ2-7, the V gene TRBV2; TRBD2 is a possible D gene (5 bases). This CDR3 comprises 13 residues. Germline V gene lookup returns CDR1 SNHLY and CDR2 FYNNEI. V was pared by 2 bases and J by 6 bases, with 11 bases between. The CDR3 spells CASSETFGVEQYF. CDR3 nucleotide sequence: TGTGCCAGCAGTGAAACCTTCGGGGTCGAGCAGTACTTC.

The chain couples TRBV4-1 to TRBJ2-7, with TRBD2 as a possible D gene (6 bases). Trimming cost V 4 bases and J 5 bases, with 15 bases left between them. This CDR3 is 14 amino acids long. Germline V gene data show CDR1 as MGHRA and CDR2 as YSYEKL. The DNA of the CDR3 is TGCGCCAGCAGCCTCAGTCGCGGGAATGACGAGCAGTACTTC. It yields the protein CASSLSRGNDEQYF.

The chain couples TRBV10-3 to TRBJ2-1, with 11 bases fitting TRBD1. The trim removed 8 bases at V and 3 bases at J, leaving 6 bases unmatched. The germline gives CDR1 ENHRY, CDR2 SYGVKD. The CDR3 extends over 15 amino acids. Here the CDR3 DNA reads TGTGCCATCGGAACCGGGACAGGGGGCTACAATGAGCAGTTCTTC. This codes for CAIGTGTGGYNEQFF.

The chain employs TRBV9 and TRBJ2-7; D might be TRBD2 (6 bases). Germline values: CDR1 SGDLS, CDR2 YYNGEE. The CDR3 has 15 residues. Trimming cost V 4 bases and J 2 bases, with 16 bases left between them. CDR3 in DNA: TGTGCCAGCAGCCTAGGGACTGCTTCTACCTACGAGCAGTACTTC. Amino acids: CASSLGTASTYEQYF. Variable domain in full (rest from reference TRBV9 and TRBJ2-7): DSGVTQTPKHLITATGQRVTLRCSPRSGDLSVYWYQQSLDQGLQFLIQYYNGEERAKGNILERFSAQQFPDLHSELNLSSLELGDSALYFCASSLGTASTYEQYFGPGTRLTVT.

CDR3 sequence (DNA): TGTGCCAGTCGGGGACAGGGAGATTTAGACGAGCAGTACTTC. This encodes CASRGQGDLDEQYF. The V and J genes are TRBV19 and TRBJ2-7, with TRBD1 matching 9 bases. Germline V lookup: CDR1 LNHDA, CDR2 SQIVND (reference sequence). This CDR3 is 14 amino acids long. The V gene end was trimmed by 8 bases and the J gene end by 5 bases; junction bases not matched to a gene: 10.

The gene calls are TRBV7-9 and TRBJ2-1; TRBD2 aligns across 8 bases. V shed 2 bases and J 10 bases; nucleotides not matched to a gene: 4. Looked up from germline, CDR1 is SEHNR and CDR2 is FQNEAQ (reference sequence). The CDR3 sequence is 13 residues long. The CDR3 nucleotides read TGTGCCAGCAGCTTAAAGCGGGAGTACGAGCAGTTCTTC. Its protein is CASSLKREYEQFF.

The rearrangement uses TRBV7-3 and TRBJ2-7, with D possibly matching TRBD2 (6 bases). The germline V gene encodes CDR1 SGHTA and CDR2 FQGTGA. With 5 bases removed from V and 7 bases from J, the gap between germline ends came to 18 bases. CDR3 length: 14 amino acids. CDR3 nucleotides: TGTGCCAGCAGCCCTAAAGGACTCGGAGGGGAGCAGTACTTC. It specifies CASSPKGLGGEQYF. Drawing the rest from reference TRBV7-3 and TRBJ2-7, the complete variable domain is GAGVSQTPSNKVTEKGKYVELRCDPISGHTALYWYRQSLGQGPEFLIYFQGTGAADDSGLPNDRFFAVRPEGSVSTLKIQRTERGDSAVYLCASSPKGLGGEQYFGPGTRLTVT.

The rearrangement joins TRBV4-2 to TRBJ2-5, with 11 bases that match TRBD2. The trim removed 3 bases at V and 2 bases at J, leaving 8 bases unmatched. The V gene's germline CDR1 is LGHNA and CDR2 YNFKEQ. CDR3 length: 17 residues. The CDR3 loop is CASSQVLAGVSQETQYF. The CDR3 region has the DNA TGTGCCAGCAGCCAGGTACTAGCGGGAGTTTCTCAAGAGACCCAGTACTTC.

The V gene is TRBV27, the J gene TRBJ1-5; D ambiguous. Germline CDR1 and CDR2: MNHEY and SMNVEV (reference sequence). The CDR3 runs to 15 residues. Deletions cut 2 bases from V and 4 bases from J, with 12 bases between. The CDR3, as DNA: TGTGCCAGCAGTTTAAACGGTATCATTAATCAGCCCCAGCATTTT. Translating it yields CASSLNGIINQPQHF.

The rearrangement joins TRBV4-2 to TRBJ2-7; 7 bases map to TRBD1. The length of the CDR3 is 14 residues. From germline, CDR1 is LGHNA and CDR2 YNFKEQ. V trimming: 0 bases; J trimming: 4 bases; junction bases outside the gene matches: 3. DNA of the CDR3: TGTGCCAGCAGCCAAGATACCAGGGGGTACGAGCAGTACTTC. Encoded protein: CASSQDTRGYEQYF.

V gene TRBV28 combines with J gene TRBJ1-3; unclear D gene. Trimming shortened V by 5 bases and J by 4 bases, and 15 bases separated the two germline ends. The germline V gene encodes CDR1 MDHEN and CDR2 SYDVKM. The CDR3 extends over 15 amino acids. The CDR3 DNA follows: TGTGCCAGCAGTCCCCTGCAAGAGGGAGGAAACACCATATATTTT. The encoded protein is CASSPLQEGGNTIYF.

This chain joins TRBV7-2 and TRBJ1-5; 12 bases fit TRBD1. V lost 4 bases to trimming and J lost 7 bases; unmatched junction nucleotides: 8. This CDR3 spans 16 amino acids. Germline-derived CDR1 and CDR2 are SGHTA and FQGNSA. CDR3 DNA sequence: TGTGCCAGCAGCTCATCCGGGACAGGGGGCCTGCAGCCCCAGCATTTT. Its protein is CASSSSGTGGLQPQHF.

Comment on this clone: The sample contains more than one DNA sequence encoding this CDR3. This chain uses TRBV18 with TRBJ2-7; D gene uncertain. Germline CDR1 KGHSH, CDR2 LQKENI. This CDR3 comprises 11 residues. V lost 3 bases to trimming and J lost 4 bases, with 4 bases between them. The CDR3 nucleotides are TGTGCCAGCTCACCCGGTTACGAGCAGTACTTC. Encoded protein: CASSPGYEQYF.

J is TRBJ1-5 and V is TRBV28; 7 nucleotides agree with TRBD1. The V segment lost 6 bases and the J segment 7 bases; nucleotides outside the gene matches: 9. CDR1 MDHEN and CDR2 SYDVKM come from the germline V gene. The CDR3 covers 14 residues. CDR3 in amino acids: CASRPDRVWQPQHF. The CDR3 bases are TGTGCCAGCAGACCAGACAGGGTGTGGCAGCCCCAGCATTTT. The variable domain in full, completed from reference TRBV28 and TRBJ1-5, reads DVKVTQSSRYLVKRTGEKVFLECVQDMDHENMFWYRQDPGLGLRLIYFSYDVKMKEKGDIPEGYSVSREKKERFSLILESASTNQTSMYLCASRPDRVWQPQHFGDGTRLSIL.

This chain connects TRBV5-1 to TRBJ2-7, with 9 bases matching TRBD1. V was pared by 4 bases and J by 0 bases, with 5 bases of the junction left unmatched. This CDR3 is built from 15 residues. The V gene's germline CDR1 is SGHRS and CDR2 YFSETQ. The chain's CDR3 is CASSATGGPSYEQYF. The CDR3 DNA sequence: TGCGCCAGCAGCGCTACAGGGGGCCCCTCCTACGAGCAGTACTTC.

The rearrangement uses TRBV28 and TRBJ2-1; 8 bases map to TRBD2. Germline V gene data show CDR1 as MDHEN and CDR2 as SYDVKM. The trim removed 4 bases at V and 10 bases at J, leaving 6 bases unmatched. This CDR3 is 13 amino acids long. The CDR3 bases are TGTGCCAGCAGTTATGGGCTAGCGGGCGAGCAGTTCTTC. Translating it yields CASSYGLAGEQFF.

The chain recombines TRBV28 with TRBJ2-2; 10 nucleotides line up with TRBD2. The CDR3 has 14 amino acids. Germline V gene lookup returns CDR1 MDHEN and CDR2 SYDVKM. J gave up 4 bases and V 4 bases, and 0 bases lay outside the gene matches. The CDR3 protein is CASSSSGSTGELFF. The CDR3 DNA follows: TGTGCCAGCAGTTCTAGCGGGAGCACCGGGGAGCTGTTTTTT.

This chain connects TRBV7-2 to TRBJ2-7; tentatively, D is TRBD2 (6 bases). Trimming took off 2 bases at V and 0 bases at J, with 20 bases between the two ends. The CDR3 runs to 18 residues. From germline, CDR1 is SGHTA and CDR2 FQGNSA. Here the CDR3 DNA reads TGTGCCAGCAGCTTATCCCCTAGCGCGAACCCATACTCCTACGAGCAGTACTTC. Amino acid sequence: CASSLSPSANPYSYEQYF.

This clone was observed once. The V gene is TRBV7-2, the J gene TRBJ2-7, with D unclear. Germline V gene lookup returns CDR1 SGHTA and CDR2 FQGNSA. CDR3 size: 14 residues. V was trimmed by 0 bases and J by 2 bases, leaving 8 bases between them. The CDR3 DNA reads TGTGCCAGCAGCTTAGCGCGACAAGCCTACGAGCAGTACTTC. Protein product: CASSLARQAYEQYF.

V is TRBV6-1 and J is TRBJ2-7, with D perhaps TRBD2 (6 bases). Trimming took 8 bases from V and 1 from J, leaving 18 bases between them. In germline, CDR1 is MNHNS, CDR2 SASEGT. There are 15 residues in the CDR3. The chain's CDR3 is CASRGATARSYEQYF. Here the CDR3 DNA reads TGTGCCAGCCGCGGGGCGACAGCTAGATCCTACGAGCAGTACTTC.

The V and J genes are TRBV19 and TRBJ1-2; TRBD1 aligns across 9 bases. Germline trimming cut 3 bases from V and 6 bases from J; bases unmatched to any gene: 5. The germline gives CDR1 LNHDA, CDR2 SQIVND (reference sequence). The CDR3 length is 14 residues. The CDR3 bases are TGTGCCAGTAGTATCGACGGGACAGGGAATGGCTACACCTTC. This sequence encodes CASSIDGTGNGYTF.

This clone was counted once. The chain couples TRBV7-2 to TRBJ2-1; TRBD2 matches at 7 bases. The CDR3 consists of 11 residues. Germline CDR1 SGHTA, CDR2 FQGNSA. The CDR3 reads CLRLAHNEQFF. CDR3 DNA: TGTTTGAGACTAGCACATAATGAGCAGTTCTTC.

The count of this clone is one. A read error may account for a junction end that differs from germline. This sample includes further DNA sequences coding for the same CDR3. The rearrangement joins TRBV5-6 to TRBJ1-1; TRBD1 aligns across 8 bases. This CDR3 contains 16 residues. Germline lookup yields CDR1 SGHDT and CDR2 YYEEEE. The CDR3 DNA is TGCGCCAGCAGCTGGAACCTACAGGGGGTATTAGCTGAATGTTCCTTT. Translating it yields CASSWNLQGVLAECSF.

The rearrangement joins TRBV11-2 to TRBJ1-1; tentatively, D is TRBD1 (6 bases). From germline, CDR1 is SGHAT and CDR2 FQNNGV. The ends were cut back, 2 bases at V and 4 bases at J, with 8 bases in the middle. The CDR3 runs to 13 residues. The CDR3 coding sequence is TGTGCCAGCAGCTTACAGGGGAGCACTGAAGCTTTCTTT. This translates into CASSLQGSTEAFF.